The 15 T cell receptor beta chains presented below share a single source sample, sequenced in a study of response to subunit inactivated influenza vaccine. One entry per CDR3 protein results from TCRdb running MiXCR on the RT-PCR reads. The sample has 500,000 to 600,000 distinct CDR3 sequences; about an eighth are singletons. This specimen consisted of PBMCs from blood, obtained on the day of vaccination. The receptors derive from a man aged 50-60 years who received an inactivated influenza vaccine.

This clonotype was picked up a small number of times. The chain carries TRBV5-6 and TRBJ1-6, with 7 bases that match TRBD1. The germline V gene has CDR1 SGHDT and CDR2 YYEEEE. The length of the CDR3 is 14 residues. V was pared by 3 bases and J by 7 bases, with 4 bases of the junction left unmatched. CDR3 region: CASSSRDRNSPLHF. In DNA, the CDR3 is TGTGCCAGCAGCTCCCGGGACAGAAATTCACCCCTCCACTTT.

The table lists this clonotype with a count of one. A much bigger clone sits one base away, suggesting this may be a read error. The CDR3 protein is CSVEGPAAPGGEQFF. For the CDR3, the DNA is TGCAGCGTTGAAGGTCCGGCAGCCCCAGGGGGTGAGCAGTTCTTC. The rearrangement links TRBV29-1 to TRBJ2-1, with 7 bases identical to TRBD1. The germline V gene encodes CDR1 SQVTM and CDR2 ANQGSEA. V trimming: 1 base; J trimming: 9 bases; junction bases outside the gene matches: 12. CDR3 size: 15 residues.

This clonotype was recorded many times. V usage is TRBV4-1 and J usage is TRBJ2-5; D is unclear. V shed 0 bases and J shed 7 bases, with 15 bases lying between them. This CDR3 spans 15 amino acids. Germline loops: CDR1 MGHRA, CDR2 YSYEKL. The CDR3 region is CASSQDRGAWGTQYF. The CDR3 nucleotides read TGCGCCAGCAGCCAAGATCGAGGCGCCTGGGGGACCCAGTACTTC.

This clonotype has a handful of counts. This rearrangement joins TRBV5-1 to TRBJ1-2; D call uncertain. Trimming took off 0 bases at V and 0 bases at J, with 6 bases between the two ends. The CDR3 sequence is 14 residues long. Germline V gives CDR1 SGHRS, CDR2 YFSETQ. CDR3 residues: CASSLVAANYGYTF. CDR3 coding DNA: TGCGCCAGCAGCTTGGTGGCTGCTAACTATGGCTACACCTTC. The variable domain in full, with the rest retrieved from reference TRBV5-1 and TRBJ1-2, is KAGVTQTPRYLIKTRGQQVTLSCSPISGHRSVSWYQQTPGQGLQFLFEYFSETQRNKGNFPGRFSGRQFSNSRSEMNVSTLELGDSALYLCASSLVAANYGYTFGSGTRLTVV.

The chain employs TRBV20-1 and TRBJ2-2; unclear D gene. CDR1 is DFQATT and CDR2 is SNEGSKA in the germline V gene (reference sequence). V gave up 2 bases and J gave up 4 bases, with 11 bases separating them. This CDR3 contains 14 residues. CDR3 loop: CSARSPWGTGELFF. The CDR3 DNA reads TGCAGTGCTAGATCTCCATGGGGCACCGGGGAGCTGTTTTTT.

In its sample, this clonotype was seen a few times. The V and J genes are TRBV20-1 and TRBJ2-7, with D maybe TRBD1 (6 bases). V lost 4 bases and J lost 0, with 16 bases in between. Germline V lookup: CDR1 DFQATT, CDR2 SNEGSKA (reference sequence). The CDR3 sequence is 15 residues long. CDR3 in DNA: TGCAGTGCTATCTTAGACAGGAGAAGCTCCTACGAGCAGTACTTC. Translation: CSAILDRRSSYEQYF.

This clonotype was recorded at least ten times. The V and J genes are TRBV12-3 or TRBV12-4 and TRBJ2-4; D is perhaps TRBD1 or TRBD2 (6 bases each). The length of the CDR3 is 15 residues. V lost 5 bases to trimming and J lost 3 bases, with 14 bases between them. The CDR3 here is CASSPGARDKNIQYF. Here the CDR3 DNA reads TGTGCCAGCAGTCCGGGGGCCAGGGACAAAAACATTCAGTACTTC.

V usage is TRBV7-8 and J usage is TRBJ2-5; 11 nucleotides match TRBD2. This CDR3 comprises 18 residues. The germline gives CDR1 SGHVS, CDR2 FQNEAQ. Trimming cost V 5 bases and J 0 bases; bases outside gene matches: 11. This CDR3 reads CASSGGLAENLYQETQYF. The CDR3 nucleotides read TGTGCCAGCAGCGGGGGACTAGCGGAGAACTTGTACCAAGAGACCCAGTACTTC.

This clonotype was detected a few times. The chain combines TRBV12-3 or TRBV12-4 with TRBJ2-5; 9 bases match TRBD1. This CDR3 has 15 amino acids. With V trimmed by 4 bases and J by 9 bases, 12 bases remained unmatched. Here the CDR3 reads CASSYVPGQGMAQYF. The CDR3 DNA reads as TGTGCCAGCAGTTATGTCCCGGGACAGGGAATGGCCCAGTACTTC.

The chain employs TRBV11-3 and TRBJ2-1, with 7 nucleotides matching TRBD2. With V trimmed by 3 bases and J by 6 bases, 5 bases remained unmatched. Germline CDR1 is SGHNT and CDR2 is YENEEA. This CDR3 is built from 14 residues. The CDR3 DNA sequence: TGTGCCAGCAGCTTTTCCGGGAGGTTCAATGAGCAGTTCTTC. Protein sequence: CASSFSGRFNEQFF. Based on the CDR3 plus reference TRBV11-3 and TRBJ2-1, the full variable domain is EAGVVQSPRYKIIEKKQPVAFWCNPISGHNTLYWYLQNLGQGPELLIRYENEEAVDDSQLPKDRFSAERLKGVDSTLKIQPAELGDSAVYLCASSFSGRFNEQFFGPGTRLTVL.

This clonotype was seen a handful of times. V is TRBV9 and J is TRBJ2-7, with 7 bases aligning to TRBD2. Germline loops: CDR1 SGDLS, CDR2 YYNGEE. The CDR3 totals 15 residues. V lost 5 bases and J lost 0; bases outside the gene matches: 8. The chain's CDR3 is CASSRGTSVSYEQYF. DNA for the CDR3: TGTGCCAGCAGTCGCGGAACTAGCGTCTCCTACGAGCAGTACTTC.

This clonotype was seen a handful of times. This chain connects TRBV7-2 to TRBJ2-7; 8 bases align to TRBD2. The V gene end was trimmed by 5 bases and the J gene end by 2 bases; junction bases not matched to a gene: 8. Germline V gene data show CDR1 as SGHTA and CDR2 as FQGNSA. CDR3 size: 15 residues. The CDR3 loop reads CASSVSGGNPYEQYF. CDR3 bases: TGTGCCAGCAGCGTCAGCGGGGGTAACCCCTACGAGCAGTACTTC.

This chain uses TRBV20-1 with TRBJ2-1, with 7 bases aligning to TRBD1. The V gene's germline CDR1 is DFQATT and CDR2 SNEGSKA (reference sequence). There are 14 residues in the CDR3. V lost 6 bases, J lost 0 bases, and 5 bases stayed unmatched. CDR3 sequence (DNA): TGCAGTGCCTTGACAGGGAACTCCTACAATGAGCAGTTCTTC. Amino acids: CSALTGNSYNEQFF.

This clonotype was counted between two and nine times. V is TRBV28 and J is TRBJ2-7; D might be TRBD2 (6 bases). This CDR3 is 13 amino acids long. Per germline, CDR1 MDHEN and CDR2 SYDVKM. Trimming left V 6 bases short and J 4 bases short, with 13 bases between. CDR3 bases: TGTGCCAGCAGCCCGGGGGTGGAGTACGAGCAGTACTTC. Translated: CASSPGVEYEQYF.

The table lists this clonotype with a few counts. The chain is built from TRBV7-2 and TRBJ2-5; TRBD1 might be the D (5 bases). Germline CDR1 reads SGHTA; CDR2 reads FQGNSA. This CDR3 contains 15 residues. The germline V and J ends were trimmed by 4 bases and 7 bases, with 19 bases remaining between them. For the CDR3, the DNA is TGTGCCAGCAGCTACCGACAGTACCCTAAGGGGACCCAGTACTTC. It yields the protein CASSYRQYPKGTQYF.